This TCR beta chain was sequenced during a study of STAT3 mutations in large granular lymphocyte leukemia. The sample holds one count of this clone. Its antigen remains unknown. Only in-frame clones appear in the TCRdb table, and some are missing; sequencing was by immunoSEQ multiplex PCR. The sample lists fewer than 9,500 clones, roughly 70% seen once, with roughly 25% in the top ten. Findings and caveats of the study: After therapy, about 30% of the 18 patients switched clonotypes, all new clones STAT3 wild type. Every T-LGLL patient had at least one immunodominant TCRbeta clonotype.

V gave up 6 bases and J gave up 4 bases, with 16 bases separating them. Per the germline V gene, CDR1 is KGHSH and CDR2 is LQKENI. The CDR3 has 15 residues. The rearrangement uses TRBV18 and TRBJ1-5, with D possibly being TRBD1 (5 bases). The receptor comes from a woman between 40 and 55 years old with T-cell large granular lymphocyte leukemia. Some clones in this sample may be carry-over from other donors' samples. Sequencing input: peripheral blood mononuclear cells. The CDR3 DNA reads as TGTGCCAGCTCCCAAAGGGGTCTTGATAATCAGCCCCAGCATTTT. It translates to CASSQRGLDNQPQHF.